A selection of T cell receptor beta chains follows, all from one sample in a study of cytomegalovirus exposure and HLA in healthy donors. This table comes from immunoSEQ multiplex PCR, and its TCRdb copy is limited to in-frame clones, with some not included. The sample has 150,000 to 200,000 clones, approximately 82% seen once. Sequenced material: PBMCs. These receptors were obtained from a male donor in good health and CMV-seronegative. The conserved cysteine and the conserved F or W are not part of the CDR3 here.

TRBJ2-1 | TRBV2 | ASRNREAGEQF
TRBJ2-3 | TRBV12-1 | AGYTRGITDTQY
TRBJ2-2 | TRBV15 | ATSRVGQARSGELF
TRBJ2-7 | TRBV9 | ASSVLSEGEQY
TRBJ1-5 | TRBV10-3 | AISDEGISNQPQH
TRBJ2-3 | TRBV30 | AWSGAADTQY
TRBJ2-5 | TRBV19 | ASSVAGGFGGQETQY
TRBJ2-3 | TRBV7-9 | ASSLGVMGDTQY
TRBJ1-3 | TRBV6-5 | ASSPDRFSGNTIY
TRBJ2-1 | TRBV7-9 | ASSPGGEQF
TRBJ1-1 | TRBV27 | ASSRTGHMNTEAF
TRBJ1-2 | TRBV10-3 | ANMDPRGNYGYT
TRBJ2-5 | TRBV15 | ATSRDLAGRETQY
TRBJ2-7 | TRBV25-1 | ASSEKMRDEQY
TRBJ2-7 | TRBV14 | ASTEGLAGVQY
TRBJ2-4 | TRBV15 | ATSRTGRNIQY
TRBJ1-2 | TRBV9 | ASSPRGLDRGYT
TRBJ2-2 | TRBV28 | ASEGTGSGHTGELF
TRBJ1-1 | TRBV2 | ASRGVMELDAF
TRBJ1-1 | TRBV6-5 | ASSYAAEKQAF
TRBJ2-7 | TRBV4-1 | ASSQVTGGTYEQY
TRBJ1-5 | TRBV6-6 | ASRPEGASQPQH
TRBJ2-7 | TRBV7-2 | ASSLALVKY
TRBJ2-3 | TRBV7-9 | ASSRTSGMGDTQY
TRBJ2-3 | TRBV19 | ASSIRAGSKDTQY
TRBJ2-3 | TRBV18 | ASSPKTPTTDTQY